This record covers a single T cell receptor (beta chain). These data come from a study of cytomegalovirus exposure and HLA in healthy donors. Method: immunoSEQ multiplex PCR; TCRdb's copy keeps in-frame clones and lacks some. This sample has about 330,000 clones, with around 90% found just once. Trimming took off 4 bases at V and 0 bases at J, with 10 bases between the two ends. The CDR3 runs 14 residues. Looked up from germline, CDR1 is SGHRS and CDR2 is YFSETQ. The receptor was isolated from a woman aged 30 to 39 in good health and CMV-seropositive. The sample comprised PBMCs. The rearrangement links TRBV5-1 to TRBJ1-1; the D gene is possibly TRBD1 (5 bases). CDR3 loop: CASSVGLLNTEAFF. DNA of the CDR3: TGCGCCAGCAGCGTGGGACTCCTGAACACTGAAGCTTTCTTT.